The rows below give T cell receptor beta chains drawn from one sample of a study of response to subunit inactivated influenza vaccine. TCRdb recomputed calls from the RT-PCR reads with MiXCR, one row per CDR3 protein. The table lists hundreds of thousands of distinct CDR3 sequences, about 18% of them singletons. Source: PBMCs from blood, taken 5 to 6 days after vaccination. These receptors were taken from a man aged 50-60 years who received an inactivated influenza vaccine. CDR3s leave out the opening cysteine and the closing phenylalanine or tryptophan. Clone sizes are given selectively: once, few, many, or a class where the clone is expanded.

abundance: NA
j_gene: TRBJ2-7
len: 14
v_gene: TRBV6-1
CDR3aa: ASSELFSTSGYEQY

abundance: few
j_gene: TRBJ1-2
len: 12
v_gene: TRBV7-8
CDR3aa: ASSQGGRDYGYT

abundance: NA
j_gene: TRBJ1-5
len: 11
v_gene: TRBV12-3/TRBV12-4
CDR3aa: ASSQGWGRAQH

abundance: NA
j_gene: TRBJ2-2
len: 12
v_gene: TRBV11-2
CDR3aa: ASRLASVAGELF

abundance: NA
j_gene: TRBJ2-2
len: 10
v_gene: TRBV2
CDR3aa: ASTTGTGELF

abundance: few
j_gene: TRBJ2-1
len: 14
v_gene: TRBV29-1
CDR3aa: SVPAGQGTLYNEQF

abundance: NA
j_gene: TRBJ1-5
len: 10
v_gene: TRBV24-1
CDR3aa: ATSWGDQPQH

abundance: few
j_gene: TRBJ2-5
len: 10
v_gene: TRBV29-1
CDR3aa: SVSRDRETQY

abundance: many
j_gene: TRBJ2-7
len: 11
v_gene: TRBV5-6
CDR3aa: ASSSSLGQEQY

abundance: few
j_gene: TRBJ2-6
len: 12
v_gene: TRBV20-1
CDR3aa: SATEASGANVLT